This T cell receptor (beta chain) is from a study of T cell repertoires in cytomegalovirus infection. TCRdb fed the reads into MiXCR, producing one record per CDR3 protein. The sample records about 130,000 distinct CDR3 sequences, 8% to 9% being singletons. This clonotype was obtained from a human donor in good health (CMV status not recorded). Some clones in this sample may be carry-over from other donors' samples. Specimen: PBMCs.

The CDR3 bases are TGCAGCGGACAGGGGCTGGAAGGCTACACCTTC. Translation: CSGQGLEGYTF. The chain joins TRBV29-1 to TRBJ1-2, with TRBD1 identical over 8 bases. The CDR3 is made up of 11 amino acids. V was clipped by 7 bases and J by 8 bases; unmatched bases: 6. From germline, CDR1 is SQVTM and CDR2 ANQGSEA.